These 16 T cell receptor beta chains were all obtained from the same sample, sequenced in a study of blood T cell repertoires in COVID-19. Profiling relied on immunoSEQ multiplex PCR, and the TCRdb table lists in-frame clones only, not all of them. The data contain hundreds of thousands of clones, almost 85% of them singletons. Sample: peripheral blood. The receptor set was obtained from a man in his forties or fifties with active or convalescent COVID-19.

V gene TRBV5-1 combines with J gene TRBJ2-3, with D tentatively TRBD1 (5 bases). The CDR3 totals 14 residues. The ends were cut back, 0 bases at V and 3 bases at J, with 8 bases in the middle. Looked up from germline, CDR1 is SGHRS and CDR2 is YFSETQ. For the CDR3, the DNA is TGCGCCAGCAGCTTGGAACAGGTTACAGATACGCAGTATTTT. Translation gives CASSLEQVTDTQYF.

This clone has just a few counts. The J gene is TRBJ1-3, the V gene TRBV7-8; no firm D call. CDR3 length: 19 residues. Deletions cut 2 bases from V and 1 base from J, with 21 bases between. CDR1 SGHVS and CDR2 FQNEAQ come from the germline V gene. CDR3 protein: CASSLFGSGHSPSGNTIYF. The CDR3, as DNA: TGTGCCAGCAGCTTATTTGGAAGTGGTCACAGCCCTTCTGGAAACACCATATATTTT.

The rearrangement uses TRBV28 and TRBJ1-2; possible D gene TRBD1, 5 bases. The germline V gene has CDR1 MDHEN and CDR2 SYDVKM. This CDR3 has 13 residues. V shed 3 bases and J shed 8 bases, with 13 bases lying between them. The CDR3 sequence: CASSLGRVSGYTF. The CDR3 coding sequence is TGTGCCAGCAGTTTGGGCAGGGTGTCCGGCTACACCTTC.

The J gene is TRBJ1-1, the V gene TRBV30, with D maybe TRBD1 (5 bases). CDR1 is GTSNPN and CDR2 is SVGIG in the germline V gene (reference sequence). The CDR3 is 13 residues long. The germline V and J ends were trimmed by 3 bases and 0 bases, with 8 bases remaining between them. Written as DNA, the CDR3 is TGTGCCTGGAGCCCGGGGGTGAACACTGAAGCTTTCTTT. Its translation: CAWSPGVNTEAFF.

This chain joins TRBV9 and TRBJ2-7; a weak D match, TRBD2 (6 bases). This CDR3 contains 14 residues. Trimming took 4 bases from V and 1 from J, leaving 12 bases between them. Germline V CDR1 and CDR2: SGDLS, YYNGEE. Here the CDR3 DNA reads TGTGCCAGCAGCCCCCGGGGGACTTCCTACGAGCAGTACTTC. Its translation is CASSPRGTSYEQYF. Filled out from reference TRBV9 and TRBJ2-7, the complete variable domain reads DSGVTQTPKHLITATGQRVTLRCSPRSGDLSVYWYQQSLDQGLQFLIQYYNGEERAKGNILERFSAQQFPDLHSELNLSSLELGDSALYFCASSPRGTSYEQYFGPGTRLTVT.

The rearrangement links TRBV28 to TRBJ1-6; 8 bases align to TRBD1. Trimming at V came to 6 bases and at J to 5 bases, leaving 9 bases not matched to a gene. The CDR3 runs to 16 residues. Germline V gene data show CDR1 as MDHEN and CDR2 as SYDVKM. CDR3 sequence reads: CASRPRTGPNNSPLHF. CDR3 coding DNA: TGTGCCAGCAGACCCCGGACAGGGCCTAATAATTCACCCCTCCACTTT.

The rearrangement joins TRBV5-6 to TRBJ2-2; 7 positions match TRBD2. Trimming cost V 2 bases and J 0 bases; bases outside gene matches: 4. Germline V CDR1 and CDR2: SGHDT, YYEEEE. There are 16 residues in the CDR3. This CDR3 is CASSFGLAANTGELFF. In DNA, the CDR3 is TGTGCCAGCAGCTTCGGGCTAGCGGCGAACACCGGGGAGCTGTTTTTT.

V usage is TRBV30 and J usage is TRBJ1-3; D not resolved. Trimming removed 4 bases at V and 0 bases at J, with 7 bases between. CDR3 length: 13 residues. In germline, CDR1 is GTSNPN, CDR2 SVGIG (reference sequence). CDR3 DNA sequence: TGTGCCTGGACAGTTAACTCTGGAAACACCATATATTTT. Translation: CAWTVNSGNTIYF. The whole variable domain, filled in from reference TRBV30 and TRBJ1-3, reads SQTIHQWPATLVQPVGSPLSLECTVEGTSNPNLYWYRQAAGRGLQLLFYSVGIGQISSEVPQNLSASRPQDRQFILSSKKLLLSDSGFYLCAWTVNSGNTIYFGEGSWLTVV.

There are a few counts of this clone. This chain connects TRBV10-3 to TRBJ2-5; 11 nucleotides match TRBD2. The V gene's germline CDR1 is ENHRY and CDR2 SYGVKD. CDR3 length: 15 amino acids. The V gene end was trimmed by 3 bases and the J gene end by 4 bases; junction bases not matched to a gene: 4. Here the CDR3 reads CAISDGLAGGETQYF. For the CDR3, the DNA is TGTGCCATCAGTGATGGGCTAGCGGGAGGAGAGACCCAGTACTTC.

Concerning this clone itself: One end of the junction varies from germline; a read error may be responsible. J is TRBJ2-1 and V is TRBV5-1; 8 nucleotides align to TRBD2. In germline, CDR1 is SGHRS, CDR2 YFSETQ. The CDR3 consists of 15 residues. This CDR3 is CASSFLAGSDSPKVF. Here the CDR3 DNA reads TGCGCCAGCAGCTTTTTAGCGGGATCCGACTCCCCGAAGGTCTTC.

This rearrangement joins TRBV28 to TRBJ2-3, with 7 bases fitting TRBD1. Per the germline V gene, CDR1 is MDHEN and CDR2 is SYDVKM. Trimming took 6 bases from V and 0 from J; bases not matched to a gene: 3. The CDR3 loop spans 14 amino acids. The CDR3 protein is CASSPRGSTDTQYF. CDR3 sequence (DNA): TGTGCCAGCAGCCCCAGGGGGAGCACAGATACGCAGTATTTT.

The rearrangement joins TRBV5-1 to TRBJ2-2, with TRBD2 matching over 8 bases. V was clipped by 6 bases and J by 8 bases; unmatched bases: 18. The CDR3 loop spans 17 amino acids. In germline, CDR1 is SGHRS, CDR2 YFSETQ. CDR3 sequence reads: CASKPDRLASEAGELFF. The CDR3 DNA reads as TGCGCCAGCAAACCCGACAGACTAGCGTCCGAGGCGGGGGAGCTGTTTTTT.

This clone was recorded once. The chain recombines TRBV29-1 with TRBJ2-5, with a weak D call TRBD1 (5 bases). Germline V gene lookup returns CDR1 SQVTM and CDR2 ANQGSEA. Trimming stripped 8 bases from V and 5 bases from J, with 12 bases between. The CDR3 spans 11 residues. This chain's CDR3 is CSPAAGETQYF. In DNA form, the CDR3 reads TGCAGCCCGGCAGCAGGGGAGACCCAGTACTTC.

Here the CDR3 DNA reads TGTGCCAGTTCAGGGCCTAATGAAAAACTGTTTTTT. Its protein product is CASSGPNEKLFF. The chain employs TRBV28 and TRBJ1-4, with D perhaps TRBD1 (5 bases). Germline CDR1 and CDR2: MDHEN and SYDVKM. V lost 9 bases and J lost 3, with 8 bases in between. The CDR3 totals 12 residues.

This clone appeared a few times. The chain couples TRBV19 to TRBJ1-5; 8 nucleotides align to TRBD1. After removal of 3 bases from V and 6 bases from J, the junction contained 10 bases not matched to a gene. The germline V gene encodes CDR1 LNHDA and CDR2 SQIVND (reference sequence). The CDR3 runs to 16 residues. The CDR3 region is CASSIGAGGSTQPQHF. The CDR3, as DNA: TGTGCCAGTAGTATCGGTGCAGGGGGCTCCACTCAGCCCCAGCATTTT.

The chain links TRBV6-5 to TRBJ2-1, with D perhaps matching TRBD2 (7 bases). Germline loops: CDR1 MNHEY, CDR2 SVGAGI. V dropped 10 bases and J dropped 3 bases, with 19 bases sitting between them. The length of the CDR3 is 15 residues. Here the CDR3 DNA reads TGTGCCACCCACAGAGGGGGGGCCGACTACAATGAGCAGTTCTTC. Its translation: CATHRGGADYNEQFF.